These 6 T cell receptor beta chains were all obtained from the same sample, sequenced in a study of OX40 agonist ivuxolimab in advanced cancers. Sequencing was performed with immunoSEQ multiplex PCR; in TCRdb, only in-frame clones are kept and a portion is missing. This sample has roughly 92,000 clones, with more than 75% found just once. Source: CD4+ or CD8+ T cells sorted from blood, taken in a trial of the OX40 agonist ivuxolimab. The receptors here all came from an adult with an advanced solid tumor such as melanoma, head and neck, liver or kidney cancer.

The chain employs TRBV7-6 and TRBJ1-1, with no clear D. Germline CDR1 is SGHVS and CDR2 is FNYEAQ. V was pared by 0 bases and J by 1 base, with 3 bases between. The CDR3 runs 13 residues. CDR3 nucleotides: TGTGCCAGCAGCTTAGCGCAGAACACTGAAGCTTTCTTT. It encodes CASSLAQNTEAFF.

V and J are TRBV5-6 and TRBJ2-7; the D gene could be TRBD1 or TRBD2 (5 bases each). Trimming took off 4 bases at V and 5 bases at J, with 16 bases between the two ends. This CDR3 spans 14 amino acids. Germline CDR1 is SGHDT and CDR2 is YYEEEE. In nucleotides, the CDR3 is TGTGCCAGCAGCCGAAGGGAGCAGGGCCACGAGCAGTACTTC. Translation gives CASSRREQGHEQYF.

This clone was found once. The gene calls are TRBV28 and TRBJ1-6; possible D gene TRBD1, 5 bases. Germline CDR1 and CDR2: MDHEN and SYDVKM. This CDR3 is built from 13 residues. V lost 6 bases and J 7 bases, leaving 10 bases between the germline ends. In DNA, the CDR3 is TGTGCCAGCAGGGCCACAGGAAATTCACCCCTCCACTTT. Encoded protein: CASRATGNSPLHF. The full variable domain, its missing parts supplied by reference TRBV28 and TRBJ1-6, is DVKVTQSSRYLVKRTGEKVFLECVQDMDHENMFWYRQDPGLGLRLIYFSYDVKMKEKGDIPEGYSVSREKKERFSLILESASTNQTSMYLCASRATGNSPLHFGNGTRLTVT.

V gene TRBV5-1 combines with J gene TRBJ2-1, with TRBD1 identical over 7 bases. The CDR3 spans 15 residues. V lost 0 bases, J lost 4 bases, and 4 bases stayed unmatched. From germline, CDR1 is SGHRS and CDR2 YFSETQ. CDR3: CASSLEGDSYNEQFF. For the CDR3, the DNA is TGCGCCAGCAGCTTGGAAGGGGACAGTTACAATGAGCAGTTCTTC.

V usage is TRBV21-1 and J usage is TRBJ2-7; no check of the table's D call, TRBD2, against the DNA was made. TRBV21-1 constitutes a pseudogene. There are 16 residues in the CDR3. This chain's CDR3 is CASSKDLAGGSYEQYF. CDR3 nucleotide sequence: TGTGCCAGCAGCAAAGACCTAGCGGGGGGCTCCTACGAGCAGTACTTC.

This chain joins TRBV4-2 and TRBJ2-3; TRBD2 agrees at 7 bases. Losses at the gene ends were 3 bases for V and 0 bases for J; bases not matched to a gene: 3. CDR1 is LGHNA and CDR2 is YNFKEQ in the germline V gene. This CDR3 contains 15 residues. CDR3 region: CASSQGEGSTDTQYF. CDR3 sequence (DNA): TGTGCCAGCAGCCAGGGGGAGGGAAGCACAGATACGCAGTATTTT.